This TCR beta chain was recorded in a study of sequential checkpoint blockade in melanoma. As for the study in general: Maintenance nivolumab came after either treatment sequence.

Repertoires were generated with immunoSEQ multiplex PCR, while TCRdb's copy carries only in-frame clones and drops some. The table has some 10,000 clones, more than 60% seen once. Treatment described: randomized to nivolumab then ipilimumab (arm A) or the reverse (arm B). None of the patients previously received DNA-damaging chemotherapy. PBMC sorting kept live CD3+CD8+ cells without CD19 or CD56. V was cut by 5 bases and J by 0 bases, with 8 bases left in between. The CDR3 is 14 amino acids. The germline V gene encodes CDR1 MNHEY and CDR2 SMNVEV (reference sequence). Specimen: CD8+ T cells sorted from blood (inferred from file names), collected from a patient given nivolumab and ipilimumab in sequence. The clonotype originates from a human donor with melanoma. The rearrangement joins TRBV27 to TRBJ2-1; D call uncertain. This chain's CDR3 is CASSLISSYNEQFF. DNA for the CDR3: TGTGCCAGCAGTCTCATCAGCTCCTACAATGAGCAGTTCTTC.